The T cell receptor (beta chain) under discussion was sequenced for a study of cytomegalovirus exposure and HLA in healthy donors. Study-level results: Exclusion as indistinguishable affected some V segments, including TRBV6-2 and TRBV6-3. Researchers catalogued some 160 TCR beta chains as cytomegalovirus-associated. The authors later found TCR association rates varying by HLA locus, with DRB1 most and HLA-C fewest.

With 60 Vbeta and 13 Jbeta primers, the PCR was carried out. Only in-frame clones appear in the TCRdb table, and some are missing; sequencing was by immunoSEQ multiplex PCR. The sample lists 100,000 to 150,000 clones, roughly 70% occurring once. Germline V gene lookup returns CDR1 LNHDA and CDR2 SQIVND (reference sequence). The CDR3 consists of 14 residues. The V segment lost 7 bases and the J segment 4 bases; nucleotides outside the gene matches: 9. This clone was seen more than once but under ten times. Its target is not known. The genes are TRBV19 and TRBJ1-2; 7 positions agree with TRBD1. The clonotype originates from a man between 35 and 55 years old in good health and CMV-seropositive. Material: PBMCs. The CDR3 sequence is CASIHRGQTYGYTF. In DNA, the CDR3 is TGTGCCAGTATCCATAGGGGACAGACCTATGGCTACACCTTC.